One and the same sample provided the 29 T cell receptor beta chains below, sequenced in a study of TIL therapy for anti-PD-1-resistant metastatic lung cancer. Documented time point: pre-treatment sample, taken before nivolumab and TIL therapy. Sequencing used immunoSEQ v3. TCRdb's table, derived via immunoSEQ multiplex PCR, lists solely in-frame clones and lacks some. The profile covers approximately 47,000 clones, with 65% to 90% appearing a single time and 5% taken by the ten largest. Sequenced here: blood, sampled at baseline. All receptors derive from a person between 25 and 80 years old with non-small cell lung cancer.

CDR3 residues: CSASRGPKAHQPQHF. As DNA, the CDR3 is TGCAGTGCTAGTCGGGGACCGAAAGCCCATCAGCCCCAGCATTTT. The V call is TRBV20-1, the J call TRBJ1-5; the D gene is possibly TRBD1 (5 bases). Germline CDR1 DFQATT, CDR2 SNEGSKA (reference sequence). CDR3 size: 15 residues. Trimming cost V 3 bases and J 5 bases, with 17 bases left between them.

The J gene is TRBJ2-7, the V gene TRBV11-3; D uncertain. Germline assignment: CDR1 SGHNT and CDR2 YENEEA. CDR3 size: 16 residues. The V and J ends lost 7 bases and 0 bases respectively, with 19 bases between them. In DNA, the CDR3 is TGTGCCAGCACCCACCGTTCGTGGGTGAGCTCCTACGAGCAGTACTTC. This translates into CASTHRSWVSSYEQYF.

J is TRBJ2-7 and V is TRBV11-2, with 13 positions matching TRBD2. Germline CDR1 SGHAT, CDR2 FQNNGV. V was pared by 5 bases and J by 2 bases, with 6 bases of the junction left unmatched. The CDR3 covers 16 residues. The CDR3 region is CASSRGLAGIPYEQYF. CDR3 bases: TGTGCCAGCAGCCGGGGACTAGCGGGAATACCCTACGAGCAGTACTTC.

A few counts support this clone. This chain links TRBV7-3 with TRBJ2-7; 10 bases fit TRBD2. The J segment lost 7 bases and the V segment lost 1 base, leaving 4 bases of the junction unmatched. Germline loops: CDR1 SGHTA, CDR2 FQGTGA. This CDR3 spans 14 amino acids. This chain's CDR3 is CASSLRASGSEQYF. CDR3 DNA: TGTGCCAGCAGCTTAAGGGCTAGCGGGAGTGAGCAGTACTTC.

V and J are TRBV28 and TRBJ1-3; D is possibly TRBD1 (6 bases). The V and J ends lost 7 bases and 7 bases respectively, with 20 bases between them. The germline CDR1 and CDR2 sequences are MDHEN and SYDVKM. The CDR3 sequence is 15 residues long. DNA for the CDR3: TGTGCCAGCACCCAAGGGGGGTCCCCTAGCAACACCATATATTTT. Amino acids: CASTQGGSPSNTIYF. Combining the CDR3 with reference TRBV28 and TRBJ1-3 gives the whole variable domain DVKVTQSSRYLVKRTGEKVFLECVQDMDHENMFWYRQDPGLGLRLIYFSYDVKMKEKGDIPEGYSVSREKKERFSLILESASTNQTSMYLCASTQGGSPSNTIYFGEGSWLTVV.

The chain uses TRBV5-1 and TRBJ2-1; D is perhaps TRBD2 (5 bases). Per the germline V gene, CDR1 is SGHRS and CDR2 is YFSETQ. The CDR3 spans 14 residues. Trimming stripped 0 bases from V and 8 bases from J, with 12 bases between. The CDR3 DNA reads as TGCGCCAGCAGCTTGGCTGTGACTACGCATGAGCAGTTCTTC. It yields the protein CASSLAVTTHEQFF. The full variable domain, its missing parts supplied by reference TRBV5-1 and TRBJ2-1, is KAGVTQTPRYLIKTRGQQVTLSCSPISGHRSVSWYQQTPGQGLQFLFEYFSETQRNKGNFPGRFSGRQFSNSRSEMNVSTLELGDSALYLCASSLAVTTHEQFFGPGTRLTVL.

This chain connects TRBV27 to TRBJ2-2; 9 bases align to TRBD1. This CDR3 comprises 14 residues. Germline assignment: CDR1 MNHEY and CDR2 SMNVEV (reference sequence). V shed 6 bases, J shed 4 bases, and the junction held 3 bases outside the gene matches. In DNA, the CDR3 is TGTGCCAGCAGAAGGACAGGGGTCACCGGGGAGCTGTTTTTT. Protein: CASRRTGVTGELFF.

This chain uses TRBV3-1 (or the pseudogene TRBV3-2) with TRBJ2-3; tentative D call: TRBD1 (6 bases). Looked up from germline, CDR1 is LGHDT and CDR2 is YNNKEL (reference sequence). V lost 0 bases and J 7 bases, leaving 17 bases between the germline ends. The CDR3 consists of 16 residues. CDR3 in DNA: TGTGCCAGCAGCCAAGAAGAAGGGGGTGATGAATATACGCAGTATTTT. Translating gives CASSQEEGGDEYTQYF.

V usage is TRBV19 and J usage is TRBJ2-5; maybe TRBD1 (5 bases). Germline CDR1 reads LNHDA; CDR2 reads SQIVND (reference sequence). The CDR3 length is 13 residues. V was pared by 3 bases and J by 4 bases, with 9 bases between. The CDR3 nucleotides are TGTGCCAGTAGTATCAGGGTGCCAGAGACCCAGTACTTC. It codes for CASSIRVPETQYF.

This chain connects TRBV7-6 to TRBJ2-2, with D perhaps given as TRBD1 or TRBD2 (5 bases each). The CDR3 consists of 14 residues. Trimming cost V 5 bases and J 2 bases, with 9 bases left between them. Per the germline V gene, CDR1 is SGHVS and CDR2 is FNYEAQ. CDR3 protein: CASSPRGNTGELFF. CDR3 DNA sequence: TGTGCCAGCAGCCCTCGGGGCAACACCGGGGAGCTGTTTTTT.

CDR3 coding DNA: TGTGCCAGCAGTACACGGGATACGCAGTATTTT. It yields the protein CASSTRDTQYF. V usage is TRBV6-5 and J usage is TRBJ2-3, with D uncertain. Trimming cost V 5 bases and J 6 bases, with 6 bases left between them. CDR1 MNHEY and CDR2 SVGAGI come from the germline V gene. The CDR3 runs to 11 residues.

The genes are TRBV27 and TRBJ2-1, with D perhaps matching TRBD1 or TRBD2 (5 bases each). Germline CDR1 is MNHEY and CDR2 is SMNVEV (reference sequence). The V gene lost 3 bases and the J gene lost 4 bases, with 7 bases spanning the gap. This CDR3 is built from 13 residues. The DNA for the CDR3 is TGTGCCAGCAGTTTTGAGGGGTACAATGAGCAGTTCTTC. It encodes CASSFEGYNEQFF.

This clone was counted a few times. The chain has TRBV11-3 and TRBJ1-5, with D perhaps TRBD1 (6 bases). From germline, CDR1 is SGHNT and CDR2 YENEEA. With 5 bases removed from V and 3 bases from J, the gap between germline ends came to 11 bases. This CDR3 region has 14 residues. The CDR3: CASSRTAYNQPQHF. In nucleotides, the CDR3 is TGTGCCAGCAGCAGGACAGCATACAATCAGCCCCAGCATTTT.

The rearrangement links TRBV6-2 or TRBV6-3 to TRBJ2-3, with a weak D call TRBD2 (5 bases). Germline CDR1 and CDR2: MNHEY and SVGEGT. The CDR3 is made up of 15 amino acids. V lost 6 bases, J lost 2 bases, and 15 bases lay in between. The CDR3 DNA sequence: TGTGCCAGCAGCGGAGGACGGCTCCACACAGATACGCAGTATTTT. Translating gives CASSGGRLHTDTQYF.

CDR3 in DNA: TGTGCCAGCAGCGAGCTAGCGGGGGGGCAGGAGACCCAGTACTTC. Amino acid sequence: CASSELAGGQETQYF. This rearrangement joins TRBV6-2 or TRBV6-3 to TRBJ2-5; 12 nucleotides match TRBD2. This CDR3 is 15 amino acids long. J lost 5 bases, V lost 6 bases, and 7 bases had no gene match. CDR1 and CDR2 (germline): MNHEY, SVGEGT.

The chain uses TRBV7-2 and TRBJ1-5, with unresolved D. Germline V gives CDR1 SGHTA, CDR2 FQGNSA. This CDR3 has 15 residues. V lost 4 bases and J 9 bases, leaving 19 bases between the germline ends. CDR3 bases: TGTGCCAGCAGCTCCCGGCCGGCTCGTCTTTCGCCCCAGCATTTT. This codes for CASSSRPARLSPQHF. The full variable domain, its missing parts supplied by reference TRBV7-2 and TRBJ1-5, is GAGVSQSPSNKVTEKGKDVELRCDPISGHTALYWYRQSLGQGLEFLIYFQGNSAPDKSGLPSDRFSAERTGGSVSTLTIQRTQQEDSAVYLCASSSRPARLSPQHFGDGTRLSIL.

The V and J genes are TRBV5-4 and TRBJ1-2; the D is unclear. The CDR3 spans 12 residues. The V gene's germline CDR1 is SGHNT and CDR2 YYREEE (reference sequence). Trimming took off 2 bases at V and 5 bases at J, with 7 bases between the two ends. In nucleotides, the CDR3 is TGTGCCAGCAGCTTAGACACGTATGGCTACACCTTC. Translating it yields CASSLDTYGYTF.

The CDR3, as DNA: TGTGCCACCAGTGATTTCCAGGAGCCCAGCACAGATACGCAGTATTTT. Translated, it gives CATSDFQEPSTDTQYF. J is TRBJ2-3 and V is TRBV24-1, with unresolved D. CDR1 is KGHDR and CDR2 is SFDVKD in the germline V gene. V dropped 1 base and J dropped 0 bases, with 10 bases sitting between them. CDR3 length: 16 residues.

The chain carries TRBV28 and TRBJ2-3; TRBD2 matches 8 bases. Germline lookup yields CDR1 MDHEN and CDR2 SYDVKM. Trimming cost V 6 bases and J 6 bases; bases outside gene matches: 5. The CDR3 sequence is 13 residues long. Written as DNA, the CDR3 is TGTGCCAGCAGCGGGGGGGCGGTGGATACGCAGTATTTT. Encoded protein: CASSGGAVDTQYF.

The chain links TRBV28 to TRBJ1-6; D uncertain. The V gene's germline CDR1 is MDHEN and CDR2 SYDVKM. The CDR3 has 16 residues. V lost 3 bases to trimming and J lost 3 bases, with 12 bases between them. CDR3 protein: CASSFSTANYNSPLHF. The CDR3 region has the DNA TGTGCCAGCAGTTTCTCAACAGCAAACTATAATTCACCCCTCCACTTT.

The CDR3 bases are TGTGCCAGCAGCCGGGCGGCGGGGGGCACAGATACGCAGTATTTT. This codes for CASSRAAGGTDTQYF. The chain links TRBV14 to TRBJ2-3; 7 positions agree with TRBD2. V trimming: 4 bases; J trimming: 1 base; junction bases outside the gene matches: 5. The CDR3 runs 15 residues. Looked up from germline, CDR1 is SGHDN and CDR2 is FVKESK.

The V call is TRBV6-2 or TRBV6-3, the J call TRBJ2-3; D ambiguous. Looked up from germline, CDR1 is MNHEY and CDR2 is SVGEGT. Trimming took 2 bases from V and 0 from J, leaving 3 bases between them. The CDR3 is 13 residues long. The CDR3 nucleotides read TGTGCCAGCAGTTACCAGAGCACAGATACGCAGTATTTT. Residues: CASSYQSTDTQYF.

J is TRBJ2-3 and V is TRBV5-5, with TRBD1 as a possible D gene (5 bases). This CDR3 comprises 13 residues. The V end was cut by 6 bases, the J end by 2 bases, with 10 bases between. The germline V gene has CDR1 SGHKS and CDR2 YYEKEE (reference sequence). As DNA, the CDR3 is TGTGCCAGCACCGGACAAACCACAGATACGCAGTATTTT. This translates into CASTGQTTDTQYF.

This chain links TRBV18 with TRBJ2-1, with D perhaps TRBD1 (6 bases). The V gene's germline CDR1 is KGHSH and CDR2 LQKENI. This CDR3 comprises 13 residues. V was pared by 2 bases and J by 5 bases, with 7 bases between. The CDR3 region has the DNA TGTGCCAGCTCACCAGACAGGCACAATGAGCAGTTCTTC. The encoded protein is CASSPDRHNEQFF.

The chain links TRBV7-2 to TRBJ2-3; D is unresolved. From germline, CDR1 is SGHTA and CDR2 FQGNSA. The CDR3 runs 14 residues. Between the trimmed V and J ends, which lost 3 bases and 4 bases, there was a span of 11 bases. CDR3 amino acids: CASSFRRAADTQYF. DNA of the CDR3: TGTGCCAGCAGCTTTAGAAGGGCGGCAGATACGCAGTATTTT. The whole variable domain, filled in from reference TRBV7-2 and TRBJ2-3, reads GAGVSQSPSNKVTEKGKDVELRCDPISGHTALYWYRQSLGQGLEFLIYFQGNSAPDKSGLPSDRFSAERTGGSVSTLTIQRTQQEDSAVYLCASSFRRAADTQYFGPGTRLTVL.

This clone turned up a few times. CDR3 sequence reads: CASSQTGYGYTF. The CDR3 DNA is TGTGCCAGCAGCCAAACAGGGTATGGCTACACCTTC. V usage is TRBV3-1 (or the pseudogene TRBV3-2) and J usage is TRBJ1-2; D perhaps matches TRBD1 (6 bases). Trimming removed 2 bases from V and 5 bases from J, with 6 bases in between. Germline CDR1 and CDR2: LGHDT and YNNKEL (reference sequence). This CDR3 has 12 residues.

The J gene is TRBJ1-4, the V gene TRBV3-1 (or the pseudogene TRBV3-2); TRBD1 aligns across 7 bases. Unmatched junction bases numbered 12, after V lost 8 bases and J lost 0 bases. Per the germline V gene, CDR1 is LGHDT and CDR2 is YNNKEL (reference sequence). The CDR3 length is 17 residues. This CDR3 reads CASGQGTVGATNEKLFF. The CDR3 DNA sequence: TGTGCCAGCGGGCAGGGGACAGTCGGTGCAACTAATGAAAAACTGTTTTTT.

The chain links TRBV7-2 to TRBJ1-1; possibly TRBD1 for D (6 bases). The V end was cut by 2 bases, the J end by 1 base, with 11 bases between. Looked up from germline, CDR1 is SGHTA and CDR2 is FQGNSA. The CDR3 totals 15 residues. In DNA form, the CDR3 reads TGTGCCAGCAGCTTAATAGCAGGGGCGAACACTGAAGCTTTCTTT. As protein: CASSLIAGANTEAFF.

The chain joins TRBV5-6 to TRBJ2-3; 10 bases agree with TRBD2. With 2 bases clipped from V and 5 bases from J, the junction kept 8 bases outside the gene matches. The CDR3 covers 16 residues. Looked up from germline, CDR1 is SGHDT and CDR2 is YYEEEE. The CDR3 reads CASSFSLAGEGDTQYF. The CDR3 DNA reads TGTGCCAGCAGCTTCTCTCTAGCGGGAGAAGGAGATACGCAGTATTTT. Full variable domain (remainder filled in from reference TRBV5-6 and TRBJ2-3): DAGVTQSPTHLIKTRGQQVTLRCSPKSGHDTVSWYQQALGQGPQFIFQYYEEEERQRGNFPDRFSGHQFPNYSSELNVNALLLGDSALYLCASSFSLAGEGDTQYFGPGTRLTVL.